Listed below are T cell receptor beta chains from one sample, sequenced in a study of blood T cells in healthy people across ages. TCRdb fed the 5' RACE reads into MiXCR, producing one record per CDR3 protein. Of approximately 1.5 million distinct CDR3 sequences listed, roughly 43% are singletons. The sequenced sample was blood. The receptor source for this set is a young woman in good health. The conserved cysteine and the conserved F or W are not part of the CDR3 here. Each record gives: V gene, J gene, CDR3 protein.

TRBV10-3	TRBJ2-1	AIANAETGNKQF
TRBV5-1	TRBJ2-5	ASSQRSRETQY
TRBV12-3/TRBV12-4	TRBJ2-2	ASRYHRGSDTGELF
TRBV28	TRBJ2-4	ASSNRGTGEDIQY
TRBV12-3/TRBV12-4	TRBJ1-1	ASSFQGPVTEAF
TRBV4-1	TRBJ2-1	ASSQDRGASGSYYEQF
TRBV5-1	TRBJ2-1	ASSLEAVSGYNEQF
TRBV11-2	TRBJ1-1	ASSPLRGRGNTEAF
TRBV29-1	TRBJ2-5	SVRLAGGETQY
TRBV18	TRBJ2-1	ASSPLGQGKSNEQF
TRBV19	TRBJ2-3	ASSPWSGDTQY
TRBV5-1	TRBJ2-3	ASSNPSGITDTQY
TRBV29-1	TRBJ2-7	SVEVADRPSYEQY
TRBV27	TRBJ2-1	ASSLGQGVASYNEQF
TRBV14	NA	ASSQVAGGSNEQY
TRBV5-1	TRBJ2-2	ASSSTGADTGELF
TRBV7-9	TRBJ1-1	ASSSKMNTEAF
TRBV25-1	TRBJ2-2	ASSEQLSNTGELF
TRBV12-3/TRBV12-4	TRBJ1-1	ASSKTGGVTEAF
TRBV7-2	TRBJ1-2	ASSPRRLYYGYT
TRBV7-2	TRBJ1-5	ASSSRDRGYEQPQH
TRBV7-9	TRBJ2-3	ASSEFGAAGIVGTQY
TRBV7-2	TRBJ2-5	ASSLVHLETQY
TRBV28	TRBJ1-4	ASSLRGRVEKLF
TRBV7-9	TRBJ1-5	ASSATEYSNQPQH
TRBV25-1	TRBJ1-1	ASRTQGASTEAF
TRBV20-1	TRBJ2-6	SAREVQGSHSGANVLT
TRBV29-1	TRBJ1-1	SGRGADTEAF
TRBV25-1	TRBJ2-7	ASSAGGLYEQY
TRBV12-3/TRBV12-4	TRBJ1-2	ATYQGYGYT
TRBV7-9	TRBJ1-2	ASSLADRGSWGYT
TRBV6-2/TRBV6-3	TRBJ2-3	ASRTGLRTDTQY
TRBV30	TRBJ1-5	AWSQGQHQPQH
TRBV6-6	TRBJ2-7	ASSYRADYEQY
TRBV6-4	TRBJ2-1	ASTCRGQVNEQF
TRBV4-1	TRBJ2-1	ASSQESRYPHNEQF
TRBV4-3	TRBJ2-1	ASSQAEQSNEQF
TRBV14	TRBJ1-6	ASSQDPLAGYNSPLH
TRBV6-5	TRBJ1-2	ASSYRADDGYT
TRBV7-2	TRBJ2-1	ASSALAGNNEQF
TRBV5-6	NA	ASSRFDSSEQY
TRBV21-1	TRBJ2-3	ASSNVIIREKSTQY
TRBV15	TRBJ1-2	ATSRAKGIYGYT
TRBV6-2/TRBV6-3	TRBJ2-1	ASKILTSGGPSSYNEQF
TRBV20-1	TRBJ2-1	SARPAEGGFYNEQF
TRBV7-9	TRBJ2-1	ASKTATSYNEQF